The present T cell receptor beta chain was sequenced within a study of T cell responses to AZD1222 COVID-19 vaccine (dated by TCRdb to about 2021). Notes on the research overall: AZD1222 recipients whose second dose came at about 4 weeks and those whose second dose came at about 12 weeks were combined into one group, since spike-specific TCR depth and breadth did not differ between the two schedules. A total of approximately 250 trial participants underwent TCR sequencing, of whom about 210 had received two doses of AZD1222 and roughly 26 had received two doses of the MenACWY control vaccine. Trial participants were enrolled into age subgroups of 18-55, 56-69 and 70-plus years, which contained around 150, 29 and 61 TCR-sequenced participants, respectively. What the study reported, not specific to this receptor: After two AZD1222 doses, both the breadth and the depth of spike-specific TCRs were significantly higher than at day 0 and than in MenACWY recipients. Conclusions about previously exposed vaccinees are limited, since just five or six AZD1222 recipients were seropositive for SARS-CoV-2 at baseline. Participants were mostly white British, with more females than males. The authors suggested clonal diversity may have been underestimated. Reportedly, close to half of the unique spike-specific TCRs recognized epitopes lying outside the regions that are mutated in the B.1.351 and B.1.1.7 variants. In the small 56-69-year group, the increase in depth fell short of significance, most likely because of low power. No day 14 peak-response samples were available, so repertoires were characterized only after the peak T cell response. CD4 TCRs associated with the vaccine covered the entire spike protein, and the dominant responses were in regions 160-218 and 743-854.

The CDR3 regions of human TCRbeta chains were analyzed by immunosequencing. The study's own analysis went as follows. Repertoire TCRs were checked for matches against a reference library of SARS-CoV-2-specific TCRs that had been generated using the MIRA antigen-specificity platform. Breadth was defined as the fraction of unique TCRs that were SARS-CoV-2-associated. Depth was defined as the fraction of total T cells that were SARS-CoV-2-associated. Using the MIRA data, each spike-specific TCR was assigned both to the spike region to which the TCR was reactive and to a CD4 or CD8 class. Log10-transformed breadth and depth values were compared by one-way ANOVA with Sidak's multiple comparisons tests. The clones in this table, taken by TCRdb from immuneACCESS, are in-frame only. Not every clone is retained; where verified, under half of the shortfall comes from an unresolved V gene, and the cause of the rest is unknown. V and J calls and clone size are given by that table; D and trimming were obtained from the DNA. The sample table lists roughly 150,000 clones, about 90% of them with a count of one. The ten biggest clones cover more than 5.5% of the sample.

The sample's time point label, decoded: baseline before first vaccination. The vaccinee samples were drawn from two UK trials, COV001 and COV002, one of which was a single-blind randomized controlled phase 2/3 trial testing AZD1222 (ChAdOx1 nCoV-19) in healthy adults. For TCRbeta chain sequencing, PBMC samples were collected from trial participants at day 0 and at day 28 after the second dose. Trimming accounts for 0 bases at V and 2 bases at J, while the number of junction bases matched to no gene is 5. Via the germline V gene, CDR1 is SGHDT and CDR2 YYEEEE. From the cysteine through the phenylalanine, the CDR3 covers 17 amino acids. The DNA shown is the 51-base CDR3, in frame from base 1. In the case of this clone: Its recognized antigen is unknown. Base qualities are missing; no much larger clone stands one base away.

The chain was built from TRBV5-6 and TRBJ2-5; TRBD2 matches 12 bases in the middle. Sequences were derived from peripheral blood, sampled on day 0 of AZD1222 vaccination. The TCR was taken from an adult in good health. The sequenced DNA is TGTGCCAGCAGCTTGGGACTAGCGGGAGTGTGGCAAGAGACCCAGTACTTC. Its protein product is CASSLGLAGVWQETQYF.